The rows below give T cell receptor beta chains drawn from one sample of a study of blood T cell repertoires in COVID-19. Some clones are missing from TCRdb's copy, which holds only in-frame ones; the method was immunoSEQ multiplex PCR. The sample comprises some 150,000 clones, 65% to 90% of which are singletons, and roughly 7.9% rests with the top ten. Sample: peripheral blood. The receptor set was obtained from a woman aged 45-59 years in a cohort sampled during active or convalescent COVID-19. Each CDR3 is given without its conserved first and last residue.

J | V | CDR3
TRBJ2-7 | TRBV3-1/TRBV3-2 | ASSDGALEQY
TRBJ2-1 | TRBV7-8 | ASSPTGLAGVRRSYNEQF
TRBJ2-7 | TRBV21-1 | ASSKSTGSGEQY
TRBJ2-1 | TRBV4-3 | ASSQDSVSYNEQF
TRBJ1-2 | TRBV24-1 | ATSDFKPIDSGGNEAGYT
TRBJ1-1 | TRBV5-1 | ASSLAGANTEAF
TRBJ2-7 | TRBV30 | AWTSQWEAEQY
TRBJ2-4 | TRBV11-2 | ASSLGSGLAELAKNIQY
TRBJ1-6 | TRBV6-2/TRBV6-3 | ASSYSWGSRSPLH
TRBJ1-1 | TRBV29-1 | SVEEEGVPTNTEAF
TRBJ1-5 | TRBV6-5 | ASSYPGGPQH
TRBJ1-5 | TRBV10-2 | ASRGASQPQH
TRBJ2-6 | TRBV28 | ASSPDSSGANVLT
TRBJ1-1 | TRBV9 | ASSPGGALNTEAF
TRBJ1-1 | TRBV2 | ASRRDRGFWGNTEAF
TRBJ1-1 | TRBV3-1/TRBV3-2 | ASSQQGTNTEAF
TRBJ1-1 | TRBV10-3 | AISESPDSTEAF
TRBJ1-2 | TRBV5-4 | ASSLAQEGLYGYT
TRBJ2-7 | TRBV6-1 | ASSEATGAGAFEQY
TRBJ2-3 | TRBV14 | ASSQRGASDTQY
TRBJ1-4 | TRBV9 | ASSKGRGGISNEKLF
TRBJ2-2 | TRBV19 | ASSVGQANTGELF
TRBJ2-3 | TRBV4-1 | ASSSFTGSTDTQY
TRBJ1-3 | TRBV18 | ASSPRTDSGNTIY
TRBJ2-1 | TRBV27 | ASSLIAGIYNEQF
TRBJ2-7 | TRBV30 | AWRPQGAYEQY
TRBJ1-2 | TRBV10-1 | ASSAGTAGYGYT
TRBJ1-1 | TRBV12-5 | ASVLQGNTEAF
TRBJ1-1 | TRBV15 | ATSRAGTANTEAF
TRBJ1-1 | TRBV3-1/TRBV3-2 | ASNPVTGEAF
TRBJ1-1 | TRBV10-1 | ASSEGWGSEAF
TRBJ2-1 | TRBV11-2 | ASSTGGTANEQF
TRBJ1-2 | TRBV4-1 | ASSQEAQGGNGYT
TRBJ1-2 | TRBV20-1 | SAYALYGYT
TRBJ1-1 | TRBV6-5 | ASGGGGENTEAF
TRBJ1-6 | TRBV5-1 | ASSSGGVYSPLH
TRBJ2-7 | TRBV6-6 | ASSYGAGGPYEQY
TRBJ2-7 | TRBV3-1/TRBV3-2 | ASSRTRHLLY
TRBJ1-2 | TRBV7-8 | ASSPGHRYNYGYT
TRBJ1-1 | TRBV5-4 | ASSLGPSTEAF
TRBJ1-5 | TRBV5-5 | ASSLDGGYQPQH
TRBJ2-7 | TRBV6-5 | ASSKQVERPYEQY
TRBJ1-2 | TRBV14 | ASSPGVNYGYT
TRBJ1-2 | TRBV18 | ASSPDRDYGYT
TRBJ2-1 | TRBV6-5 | ASRRQGIDEQF
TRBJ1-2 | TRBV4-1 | ASSQPYPDRNYGYT
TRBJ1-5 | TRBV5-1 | ASRSDISNQPQH
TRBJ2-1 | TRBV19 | ASNPGPAGALNEQF